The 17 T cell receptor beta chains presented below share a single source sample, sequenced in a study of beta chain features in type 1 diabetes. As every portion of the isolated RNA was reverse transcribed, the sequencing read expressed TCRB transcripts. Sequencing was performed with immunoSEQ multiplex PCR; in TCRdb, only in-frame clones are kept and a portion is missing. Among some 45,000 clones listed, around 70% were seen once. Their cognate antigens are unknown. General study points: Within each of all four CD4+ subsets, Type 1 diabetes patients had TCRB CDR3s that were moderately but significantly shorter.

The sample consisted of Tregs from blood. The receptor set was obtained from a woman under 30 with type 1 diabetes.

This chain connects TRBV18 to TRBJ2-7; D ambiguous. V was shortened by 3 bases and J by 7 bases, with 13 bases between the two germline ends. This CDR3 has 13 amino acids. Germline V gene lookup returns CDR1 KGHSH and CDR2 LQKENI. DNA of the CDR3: TGTGCCAGCTCACCTCTAGTGGTGGGTGAGCAGTACTTC. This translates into CASSPLVVGEQYF. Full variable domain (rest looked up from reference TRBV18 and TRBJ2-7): NAGVMQNPRHLVRRRGQEARLRCSPMKGHSHVYWYRQLPEEGLKFMVYLQKENIIDESGMPKERFSAEFPKEGPSILRIQQVVRGDSAAYFCASSPLVVGEQYFGPGTRLTVT.

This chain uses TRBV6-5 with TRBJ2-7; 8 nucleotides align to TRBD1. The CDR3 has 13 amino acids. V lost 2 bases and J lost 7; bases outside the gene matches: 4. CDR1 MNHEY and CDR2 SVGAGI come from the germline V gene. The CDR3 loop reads CASSYARDREQYF. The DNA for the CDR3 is TGTGCCAGCAGTTACGCCAGGGACAGGGAGCAGTACTTC.

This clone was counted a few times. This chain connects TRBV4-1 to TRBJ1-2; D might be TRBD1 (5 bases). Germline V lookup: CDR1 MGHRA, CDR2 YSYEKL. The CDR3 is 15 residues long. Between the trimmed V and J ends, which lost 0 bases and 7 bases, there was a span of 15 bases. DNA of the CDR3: TGCGCCAGCAGCCAAGACTTCCGGACAATGAGTGGCTACACCTTC. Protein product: CASSQDFRTMSGYTF.

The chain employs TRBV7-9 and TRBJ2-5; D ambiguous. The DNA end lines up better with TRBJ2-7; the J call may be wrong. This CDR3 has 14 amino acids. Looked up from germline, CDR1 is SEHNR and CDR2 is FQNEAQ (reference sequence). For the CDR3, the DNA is TGTGCCAGCAGCTCTCGTCTTGGTTCCTACGAGCAGTACTTC. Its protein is CASSSRLGSYEQYF.

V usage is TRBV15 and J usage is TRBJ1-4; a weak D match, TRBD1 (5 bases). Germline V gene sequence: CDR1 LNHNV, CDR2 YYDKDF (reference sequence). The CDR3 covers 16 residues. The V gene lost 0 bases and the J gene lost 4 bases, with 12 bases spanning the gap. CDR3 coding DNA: TGTGCCACCAGCAGAGAGATTCGACAGTATAATGAAAAACTGTTTTTT. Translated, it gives CATSREIRQYNEKLFF. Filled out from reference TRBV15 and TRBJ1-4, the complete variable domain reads DAMVIQNPRYQVTQFGKPVTLSCSQTLNHNVMYWYQQKSSQAPKLLFHYYDKDFNNEADTPDNFQSRRPNTSFCFLDIRSPGLGDTAMYLCATSREIRQYNEKLFFGSGTQLSVL.

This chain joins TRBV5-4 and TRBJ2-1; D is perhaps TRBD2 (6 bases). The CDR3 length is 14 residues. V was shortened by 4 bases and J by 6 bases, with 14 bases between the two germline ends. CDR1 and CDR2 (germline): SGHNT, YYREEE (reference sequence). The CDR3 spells CASSPGLALNEQFF. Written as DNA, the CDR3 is TGTGCCAGCAGCCCGGGACTTGCACTCAATGAGCAGTTCTTC.

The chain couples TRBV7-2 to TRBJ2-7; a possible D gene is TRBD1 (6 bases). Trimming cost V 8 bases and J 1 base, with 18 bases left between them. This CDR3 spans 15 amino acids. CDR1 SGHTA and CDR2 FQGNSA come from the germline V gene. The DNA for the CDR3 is TGTGCCAGCGGACGACAGGTGGGGGAATCCTACGAGCAGTACTTC. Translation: CASGRQVGESYEQYF.

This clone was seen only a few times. The DNA of the CDR3 is TGTGCCAGCAGCTTATTTACAGCAACTAATGAAAAACTGTTTTTT. Its protein is CASSLFTATNEKLFF. The rearrangement joins TRBV7-9 to TRBJ1-4; D call uncertain. CDR1 is SEHNR and CDR2 is FQNEAQ in the germline V gene (reference sequence). This CDR3 has 15 residues. V was cut by 2 bases and J by 0 bases, with 7 bases left in between.

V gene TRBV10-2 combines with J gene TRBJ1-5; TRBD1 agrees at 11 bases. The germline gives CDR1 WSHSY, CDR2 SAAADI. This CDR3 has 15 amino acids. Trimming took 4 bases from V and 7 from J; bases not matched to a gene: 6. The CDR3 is CASSGTGGPGQPQHF. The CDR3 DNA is TGCGCCAGCAGTGGGACAGGGGGCCCTGGGCAGCCCCAGCATTTT.

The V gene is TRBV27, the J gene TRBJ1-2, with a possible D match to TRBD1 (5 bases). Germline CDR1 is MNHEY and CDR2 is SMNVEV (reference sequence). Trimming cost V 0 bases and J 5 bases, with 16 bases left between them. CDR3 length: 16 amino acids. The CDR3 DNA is TGTGCCAGCAGTTTATCGATCGGACTACAGGATTATGGCTACACCTTC. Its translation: CASSLSIGLQDYGYTF.

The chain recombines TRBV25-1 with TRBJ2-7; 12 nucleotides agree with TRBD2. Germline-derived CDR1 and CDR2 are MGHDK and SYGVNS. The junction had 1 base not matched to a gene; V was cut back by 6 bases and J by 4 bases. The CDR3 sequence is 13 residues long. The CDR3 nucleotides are TGTGCCAGCAGACTAGCGGGAGGTTACGAGCAGTACTTC. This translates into CASRLAGGYEQYF.

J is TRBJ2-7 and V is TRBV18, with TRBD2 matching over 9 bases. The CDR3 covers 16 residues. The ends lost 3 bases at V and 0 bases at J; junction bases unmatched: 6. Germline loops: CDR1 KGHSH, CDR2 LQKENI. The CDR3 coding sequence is TGTGCCAGCTCACCCGCTAGCGGGATTAGCTCCTACGAGCAGTACTTC. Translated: CASSPASGISSYEQYF.

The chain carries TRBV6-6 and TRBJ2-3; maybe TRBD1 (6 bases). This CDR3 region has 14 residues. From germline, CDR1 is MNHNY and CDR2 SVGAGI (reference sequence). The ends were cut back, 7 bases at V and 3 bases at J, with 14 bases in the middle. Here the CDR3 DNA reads TGTGCCAGCATCGGGACACGCACGACAGATACGCAGTATTTT. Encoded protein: CASIGTRTTDTQYF.

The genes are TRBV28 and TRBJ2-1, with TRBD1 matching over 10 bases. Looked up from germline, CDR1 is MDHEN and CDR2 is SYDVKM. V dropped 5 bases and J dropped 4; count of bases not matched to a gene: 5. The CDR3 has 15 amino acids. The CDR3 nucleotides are TGTGCCAGCAGTCAGCCGGGACAGGGGTACAATGAGCAGTTCTTC. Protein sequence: CASSQPGQGYNEQFF.

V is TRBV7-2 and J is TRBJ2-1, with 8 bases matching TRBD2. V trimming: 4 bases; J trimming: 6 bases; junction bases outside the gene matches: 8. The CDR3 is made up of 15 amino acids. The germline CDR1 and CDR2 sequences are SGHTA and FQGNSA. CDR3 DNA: TGTGCCAGCAGCTCCGGGGTGGGACTAGTCAATGAGCAGTTCTTC. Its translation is CASSSGVGLVNEQFF.

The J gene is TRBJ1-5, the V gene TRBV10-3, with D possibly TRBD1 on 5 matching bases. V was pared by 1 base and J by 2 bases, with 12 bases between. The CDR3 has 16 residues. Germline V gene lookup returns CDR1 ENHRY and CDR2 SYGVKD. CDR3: CAISEFLGGGNQPQHF. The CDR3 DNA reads TGTGCCATCAGTGAGTTTTTGGGGGGGGGCAATCAGCCCCAGCATTTT.

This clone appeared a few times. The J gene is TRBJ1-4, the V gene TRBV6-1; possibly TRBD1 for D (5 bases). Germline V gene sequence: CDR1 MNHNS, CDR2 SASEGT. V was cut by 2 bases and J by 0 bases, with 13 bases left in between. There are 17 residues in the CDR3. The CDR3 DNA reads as TGTGCCAGCAGTGAATGGGAACAGGCTTCAACTAATGAAAAACTGTTTTTT. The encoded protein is CASSEWEQASTNEKLFF.